This TCR beta chain came from a study of cytomegalovirus exposure and HLA in healthy donors. The table came from immunoSEQ multiplex PCR; TCRdb's copy has only in-frame clones and leaves some out. The data show more than 120,000 clones, 70% to 90% seen once. Study-wide results and caveats: Specificity of three CMV-associated chains for CMV antigens was verified in vitro. The study found most TCR sequences rare, yet found some public TCRs in many donors.

A word on this clone: Its antigen is currently unknown.

This CDR3 is 14 amino acids long. V lost 6 bases, J lost 0 bases, and 11 bases lay in between. The V gene's germline CDR1 is MNHEY and CDR2 SMNVEV (reference sequence). The rearrangement links TRBV27 to TRBJ1-1; tentative D call: TRBD1 (6 bases). The sequence was collected from a man aged 18 to 29 in good health and CMV-seropositive. Sequencing was done on a sample of PBMCs. CDR3 region: CASSQNRVNTEAFF. In DNA form, the CDR3 reads TGTGCCAGCAGCCAAAACAGGGTGAACACTGAAGCTTTCTTT.